The sequence of this T cell receptor beta chain was determined in a study of cytomegalovirus exposure and HLA in healthy donors. V was cut by 5 bases and J by 1 base, with 14 bases left in between. CDR3 length equals 15 residues. CDR1 and CDR2 from the germline V gene are SEHNR and FQNEAQ (reference sequence). This clone has only a few counts. PCR involved 60 Vbeta and 13 Jbeta primers. This table comes from immunoSEQ multiplex PCR, and its TCRdb copy is limited to in-frame clones, with some not included. In the table there are about 270,000 clones, around 65% of which are singletons. The genes are TRBV7-9 and TRBJ2-5; the D gene is possibly TRBD1 (6 bases). Sequences were obtained from PBMCs. This TCR derives from a female donor in good health and CMV-seronegative. The CDR3 here is CASSLPQGTQETQYF. In nucleotides, the CDR3 is TGTGCCAGCAGCCTTCCGCAGGGGACCCAAGAGACCCAGTACTTC.